This T cell receptor (beta chain) was recovered during a study of PD-1 blockade in classical Hodgkin lymphoma. The overall study: Nivolumab 3 mg/kg was given intravenously every 2 weeks. Study observations and caveats: Partial responders and progressors had significantly lower baseline TCR diversity. Exclusion removed patients who began nivolumab under 1 year after ASCT. Newly diagnosed patients had baseline TCR diversity that was reportedly lower than that of healthy donors.

Time point here: cycle 4 day 1 (C4D1), after around six weeks of nivolumab. All the patients suffered relapse after autologous stem cell transplantation, and brentuximab vedotin exposure differed. Produced via immunoSEQ multiplex PCR; TCRdb's table is partial and in-frame only. The table includes tens of thousands of clones, over 75% detected once. A remark on this clone: The antigen is undetermined.

J was trimmed by 3 bases and V by 3 bases; bases with no gene match: 4. The CDR3 spans 13 residues. Germline V gene data show CDR1 as GTSNPN and CDR2 as SVGIG (reference sequence). The chain links TRBV30 to TRBJ1-1, with 7 bases that match TRBD1. This receptor was obtained from a human donor with classical Hodgkin lymphoma. Sample: peripheral blood mononuclear cells (PBMCs), taken before the fourth cycle of nivolumab. CDR3: CAWRRTGDTEAFF. In DNA, the CDR3 is TGTGCCTGGAGGCGAACAGGGGACACTGAAGCTTTCTTT.